The 15 T cell receptor beta chains below were found in one sample sequenced in a study of radiotherapy plus CTLA-4 blockade in lung cancer. The data were produced by immunoSEQ multiplex PCR, yet TCRdb's version contains in-frame clones alone and is incomplete. The sample yields 80,000 or so clones, 84% seen once. The material sequenced was peripheral blood, taken from a patient treated with radiotherapy plus ipilimumab. Receptor source: a human donor with non-small cell lung cancer who had stable disease on radiotherapy plus ipilimumab.

The rearrangement links TRBV7-2 to TRBJ2-1, with 11 nucleotides matching TRBD2. Per the germline V gene, CDR1 is SGHTA and CDR2 is FQGNSA. CDR3 size: 16 residues. The J segment lost 6 bases and the V segment lost 5 bases, leaving 9 bases of the junction unmatched. The CDR3: CASSPPGLAVTNEQFF. In nucleotides, the CDR3 is TGTGCCAGCAGCCCGCCGGGACTAGCGGTAACCAATGAGCAGTTCTTC. Full variable domain (remainder filled in from reference TRBV7-2 and TRBJ2-1): GAGVSQSPSNKVTEKGKDVELRCDPISGHTALYWYRQSLGQGLEFLIYFQGNSAPDKSGLPSDRFSAERTGGSVSTLTIQRTQQEDSAVYLCASSPPGLAVTNEQFFGPGTRLTVL.

This chain links TRBV5-1 with TRBJ1-2, with 9 bases that match TRBD1. The junction had 9 bases not matched to a gene; V was cut back by 0 bases and J by 9 bases. CDR1 and CDR2 (germline): SGHRS, YFSETQ. This CDR3 contains 15 residues. The CDR3 spells CASSLVGDRVDRYTF. The CDR3 DNA reads TGCGCCAGCAGCTTGGTTGGGGACAGGGTCGATCGCTACACCTTC.

The rearrangement joins TRBV2 to TRBJ1-2; 10 positions match TRBD1. CDR1 and CDR2 from the germline V gene are SNHLY and FYNNEI. The V segment lost 1 base and the J segment 5 bases; nucleotides outside the gene matches: 7. The CDR3 consists of 16 residues. CDR3 residues: CASSEETGGRGYGYTF. For the CDR3, the DNA is TGTGCCAGCAGTGAAGAGACAGGGGGCAGAGGGTATGGCTACACCTTC.

The chain links TRBV27 to TRBJ1-2, with D possibly TRBD1 on 6 matching bases. Germline values: CDR1 MNHEY, CDR2 SMNVEV (reference sequence). Trimming removed 0 bases at V and 4 bases at J, with 12 bases between. CDR3 length: 15 residues. The CDR3 region is CASSLSITGSYGYTF. The CDR3 nucleotides read TGTGCCAGCAGTTTATCGATTACAGGGAGCTATGGCTACACCTTC.

The chain has TRBV11-2 and TRBJ1-1; a weak D match, TRBD1 (6 bases). Trimming took off 6 bases at V and 1 base at J, with 18 bases between the two ends. Germline V gene sequence: CDR1 SGHAT, CDR2 FQNNGV. The CDR3 runs 16 residues. CDR3 sequence (DNA): TGTGCCAGCAGTCCCACAGGGACGCTGAAGAACACTGAAGCTTTCTTT. Protein product: CASSPTGTLKNTEAFF.

This sequence joins TRBV19 and TRBJ2-7; 8 nucleotides line up with TRBD1. Germline values: CDR1 LNHDA, CDR2 SQIVND (reference sequence). V gave up 1 base and J gave up 4 bases; unmatched junction bases: 6. The CDR3 loop spans 15 amino acids. CDR3 protein: CASSIVQGAWYEQYF. In nucleotides, the CDR3 is TGTGCCAGTAGTATAGTCCAGGGGGCTTGGTACGAGCAGTACTTC.

This rearrangement joins TRBV28 to TRBJ2-3; the match to TRBD1 covers 9 bases. The CDR3 is 16 residues long. V shed 5 bases and J 4 bases; nucleotides not matched to a gene: 10. Germline CDR1 and CDR2: MDHEN and SYDVKM. CDR3 nucleotides: TGTGCCAGCAGTCCACTCGGGACAGGGTTACCAGATACGCAGTATTTT. Translating it yields CASSPLGTGLPDTQYF.

The rearrangement uses TRBV6-7 and TRBJ2-3; D tentatively reads TRBD1 or TRBD2 (5 bases each). TRBV6-7 is flagged as an ORF with uncertain function. V dropped 9 bases and J dropped 6 bases, with 13 bases sitting between them. The CDR3 consists of 12 residues. CDR3 sequence reads: CASQGPSDTQYF. The DNA of the CDR3 is TGTGCCAGTCAGGGACCGTCGGATACGCAGTATTTT.

The V gene is TRBV6-5, the J gene TRBJ1-1; 7 bases fit TRBD1. Trimming removed 6 bases from V and 3 bases from J; junction bases left unmatched: 10. The CDR3 is 15 residues long. Looked up from germline, CDR1 is MNHEY and CDR2 is SVGAGI. The CDR3 DNA is TGTGCCAGCAGGCCGACAGGGTCCGCGCACACTGAAGCTTTCTTT. As protein: CASRPTGSAHTEAFF.

The V call is TRBV19, the J call TRBJ2-2, with D maybe TRBD1 (6 bases). The CDR3 is made up of 15 amino acids. From germline, CDR1 is LNHDA and CDR2 SQIVND (reference sequence). Trimming took off 1 base at V and 7 bases at J, with 13 bases between the two ends. CDR3 in amino acids: CASSIGGTSNGELFF. The DNA for the CDR3 is TGTGCCAGTAGTATAGGAGGGACAAGTAACGGGGAGCTGTTTTTT.

V and J are TRBV7-6 and TRBJ1-5; D unclear. Germline V gene sequence: CDR1 SGHVS, CDR2 FNYEAQ. This CDR3 spans 15 amino acids. The V gene lost 5 bases and the J gene lost 0 bases, with 11 bases spanning the gap. CDR3 DNA sequence: TGTGCCAGCAGCATGACGCCTAATAGCAATCAGCCCCAGCATTTT. It is translated as CASSMTPNSNQPQHF. Together with reference TRBV7-6 and TRBJ1-5, the CDR3 gives the full variable domain: GAGVSQSPRYKVTKRGQDVALRCDPISGHVSLYWYRQALGQGPEFLTYFNYEAQQDKSGLPNDRFSAERPEGSISTLTIQRTEQRDSAMYRCASSMTPNSNQPQHFGDGTRLSIL.

The chain joins TRBV29-1 to TRBJ2-7; TRBD1 matches 8 bases. Germline assignment: CDR1 SQVTM and CDR2 ANQGSEA. The CDR3 totals 12 residues. V was clipped by 7 bases and J by 2 bases; unmatched bases: 4. Written as DNA, the CDR3 is TGCAGCGCCCGGACAGGGCCCTACGAGCAGTACTTC. Protein sequence: CSARTGPYEQYF.

The gene calls are TRBV5-6 and TRBJ1-1, with a possible D match to TRBD1 (6 bases). Deletions cut 1 base from V and 4 bases from J, with 14 bases between. The CDR3 sequence is 15 residues long. Germline V gene data show CDR1 as SGHDT and CDR2 as YYEEEE. The CDR3 nucleotides read TGTGCCAGCAGCTTGAGTAACAGGGTGGGCACTGAAGCTTTCTTT. This sequence encodes CASSLSNRVGTEAFF.

V gene TRBV2 combines with J gene TRBJ2-4, with a tentative D call TRBD1 (6 bases). The V end lost 4 bases, the J end lost 0 bases, and 19 bases lay between the germline ends. The CDR3 covers 18 residues. Germline CDR1 is SNHLY and CDR2 is FYNNEI. CDR3 bases: TGTGCCAGCAGTGGAGAATTAGGGGGAATACTAGCCAAAAACATTCAGTACTTC. The encoded protein is CASSGELGGILAKNIQYF.

The V and J genes are TRBV11-2 and TRBJ2-1; D is possibly TRBD1 (7 bases). The CDR3 totals 13 residues. Trimming removed 5 bases at V and 9 bases at J, with 14 bases between. The germline V gene encodes CDR1 SGHAT and CDR2 FQNNGV. CDR3 amino acids: CASSTDRDFEQFF. The CDR3 coding sequence is TGTGCCAGCAGCACCGACAGGGACTTTGAGCAGTTCTTC.